This TCR beta chain came from a study of CD8+CD57+ T cells in acquired aplastic anemia listed by TCRdb under 2018. For the study in its entirety: On average, sorted CD4+ and CD8+ cells yielded around 3.5 ug of extracted DNA, with a range of about 0.17 to 27.4 ug. CD8+CD57+ expansion was defined as frequency above the mean frequency observed in healthy subjects.

Points on this clonotype: This clone's antigen is unknown. Qualities for individual bases were not recorded, and no much larger clone is one base off.

Flow cytometry had shown CD8+CD57+ cell expansion in the patients selected for sequencing. All patients had severe acquired aplastic anemia diagnosed by International Study of Aplastic Anemia and Agranulocytosis and Camitta criteria. No therapy had been received by the patients at the time of blood sampling. In this study, sorted CD4+ and CD8+ T cells from the blood of healthy subjects and of severe aplastic anemia patients had their TCR repertoires deep-sequenced. Patients were enrolled in the USA under clinicaltrials.gov protocols 00001620, 01623167, 00001397, 00071045, 00081523 and 00961064. Ficoll-Paque density gradient centrifugation was used to isolate peripheral blood mononuclear cells. Before DNA extraction, CD4+ and CD8+ T cells were sorted with FACS or magnetic beads. The germline V gene sets CDR1 to SQVTM and CDR2 to ANQGSEA. Deletion took 3 bases off V and 5 bases off J, with a span of 10 bases between the germline ends. Measured from the cysteine to the phenylalanine, the CDR3 is 12 residues long. Only the CDR3 DNA is retained, 36 bases long and in frame from the first base.

Beyond this particular receptor, the publication reports: Nearly 30 CD8+ CDR3 sequences were found in both patients and controls but appeared to be highly expressed in patients and within the immunodominant clones of the patients. CD8+ Simpson's diversity did not differ significantly between patients and healthy controls (P=0.060).

Genomic DNA was used as template for profiling of TCR beta VDJ combinations and CDR3 sequences. An Illumina HiSeq 2000 was the platform used for TCR repertoire sequencing. The paper's data handling went like this. Repertoires were assessed using TRBV/TRBJ rearrangement plots, CDR3 size and DJ length profiles, and Simpson's diversity index. Whichever DNA sequence was most abundant in the deep sequencing data was defined as the immunodominant clone. CDR3 amino acid sequences were screened for sharing across subjects and were compared with published repertoires and the VDJdb database. TCRdb reprocessing: public reads trimmed at Q25 with fastp, clones called with MiXCR, in-frame beta chains kept. Each CDR3 protein gets just one entry, which takes the most common genes and DNA from the rows behind it. These V and J calls derive from TCRdb rather than the authors' analysis. Within this sample are approximately 95,000 distinct CDR3 sequences, with 55% to 70% of them counted one time only. The biggest ten clones account for 65% of the sample.

The rearrangement joined TRBV29-1 to TRBJ1-2; the D gene lacks a confident call. Sequencing input: sorted CD4+, CD8+, or CD8+CD57+ T cells (not recorded which) from PBMCs. The source of this sequence is a human donor with aplastic anemia. The CDR3: CSVDTGAYGYTF. The nucleotide sequence is TGCAGCGTTGATACCGGTGCGTATGGCTACACCTTC.